These 19 T cell receptor beta chains were sequenced from one sample in a study of blood T cells in healthy people across ages. Primed by a sample-barcoded 5' primer and a J-beta primer mix, a second PCR proceeded for 7 to 11 cycles. TCRdb recomputed calls from the 5' RACE reads with MiXCR, one row per CDR3 protein. In the table there are approximately 900,000 distinct CDR3 sequences, about 27% of which are singletons. The sample also formed part of further work on T cells of mothers and their children.

Material: blood. These receptors came from a woman in her thirties or forties in good health.

This chain connects TRBV6-5 to TRBJ1-1; tentative D call: TRBD1 (6 bases). The length of the CDR3 is 19 residues. Germline CDR1 and CDR2: MNHEY and SVGAGI. Between the trimmed V and J ends, which lost 0 bases and 3 bases, there was a span of 23 bases. CDR3 region: CASSYSIGTSGRGDTEAFF. The CDR3, as DNA: TGTGCCAGCAGTTACTCGATTGGCACCTCAGGGAGGGGGGACACTGAAGCTTTCTTT.

The CDR3 DNA reads TGTGCCAGCAGCACGACAGAAAATTCACCCCTCCACTTT. Its protein product is CASSTTENSPLHF. This chain links TRBV12-3 or TRBV12-4 with TRBJ1-6; D possibly corresponds to TRBD1 (5 bases). V was shortened by 6 bases and J by 7 bases, with 10 bases between the two germline ends. The CDR3 has 13 residues.

This clonotype was observed at least ten times. The chain uses TRBV15 and TRBJ2-1; maybe TRBD2 (6 bases). Germline V gene sequence: CDR1 LNHNV, CDR2 YYDKDF (reference sequence). CDR3 length: 16 amino acids. V lost 0 bases and J lost 5, with 14 bases in between. The CDR3 DNA follows: TGTGCCACCAGCAGAGATCTGTCGGGACTTAACAATGAGCAGTTCTTC. Amino acids: CATSRDLSGLNNEQFF.

The sample holds many counts of this clonotype. The chain links TRBV6-5 to TRBJ1-2; D unclear. Germline CDR1 is MNHEY and CDR2 is SVGAGI. The CDR3 is made up of 13 amino acids. V lost 5 bases, J lost 4 bases, and 11 bases lay in between. This CDR3 is CASSVRGSYGYTF. The CDR3 DNA is TGTGCCAGCAGTGTCCGAGGTAGCTATGGCTACACCTTC.

The table lists this clonotype with many counts. The rearrangement links TRBV7-2 to TRBJ2-7; either TRBD1 or TRBD2 may fit D (6 bases each). Germline V gene lookup returns CDR1 SGHTA and CDR2 FQGNSA. The CDR3 has 14 residues. The V end lost 0 bases, the J end lost 6 bases, and 12 bases lay between the germline ends. This chain's CDR3 is CASSLARGAIEQYF. The CDR3, as DNA: TGTGCCAGCAGCTTAGCAAGGGGGGCCATCGAGCAGTACTTC.

This clonotype was picked up many times. This chain connects TRBV5-1 to TRBJ2-4; 14 bases line up with TRBD2. Germline V gives CDR1 SGHRS, CDR2 YFSETQ. V was pared by 4 bases and J by 0 bases, with 9 bases of the junction left unmatched. This CDR3 has 19 residues. CDR3 nucleotide sequence: TGCGCCAGCAGCCTCGGACTAGCGGGGGGATCACTAGCCAAAAACATTCAGTACTTC. It is translated as CASSLGLAGGSLAKNIQYF. Looking up the rest from reference TRBV5-1 and TRBJ2-4 gives the full variable domain: KAGVTQTPRYLIKTRGQQVTLSCSPISGHRSVSWYQQTPGQGLQFLFEYFSETQRNKGNFPGRFSGRQFSNSRSEMNVSTLELGDSALYLCASSLGLAGGSLAKNIQYFGAGTRLSVL.

Many counts were recorded for this clonotype. V usage is TRBV29-1 and J usage is TRBJ2-5; D perhaps matches TRBD2 (5 bases). This CDR3 comprises 12 residues. Germline V CDR1 and CDR2: SQVTM, ANQGSEA. V was clipped by 4 bases and J by 2 bases, with 8 bases between them. CDR3 loop: CSVGGQQETQYF. DNA of the CDR3: TGCAGCGTTGGAGGGCAGCAAGAGACCCAGTACTTC.

CDR3 region: CASSPGGYQETQYF. DNA of the CDR3: TGTGCCAGCTCACCAGGGGGGTACCAAGAGACCCAGTACTTC. The rearrangement uses TRBV18 and TRBJ2-5; TRBD2 is a possible D gene (6 bases). Germline V gene sequence: CDR1 KGHSH, CDR2 LQKENI. V dropped 2 bases and J dropped 0 bases, with 7 bases sitting between them. The CDR3 sequence is 14 residues long.

This clonotype was detected ten times or more. The CDR3 nucleotides read TGTGCCAGTAGTGATGGACAGGGGGCCTACGAGCAGTACTTC. This sequence encodes CASSDGQGAYEQYF. The genes are TRBV19 and TRBJ2-7; TRBD1 matches at 10 bases. CDR3 length: 14 residues. Losses at the gene ends were 5 bases for V and 2 bases for J; bases not matched to a gene: 3. Germline lookup yields CDR1 LNHDA and CDR2 SQIVND (reference sequence).

The chain has TRBV6-1 and TRBJ1-4; D is ambiguous. Germline CDR1 reads MNHNS; CDR2 reads SASEGT. The CDR3 is 13 residues long. V shed 2 bases and J shed 5 bases, with 6 bases lying between them. In nucleotides, the CDR3 is TGTGCCAGCAGTGAACGTGGGAATGAAAAACTGTTTTTT. As protein: CASSERGNEKLFF.

This chain uses TRBV6-2 or TRBV6-3 with TRBJ2-1; 13 bases are a match to TRBD2. Trimming took 7 bases from V and 0 from J; bases not matched to a gene: 3. The CDR3 is 16 amino acids. Per germline, CDR1 MNHEY and CDR2 SVGEGT. This CDR3 is CASIGLAGDSYNEQFF. The CDR3, as DNA: TGTGCCAGCATCGGACTAGCGGGAGACTCCTACAATGAGCAGTTCTTC.

This clonotype has at least ten counts. The V gene is TRBV28, the J gene TRBJ2-5; possibly TRBD2 for D (7 bases). The germline V and J ends were trimmed by 3 bases and 2 bases, with 16 bases remaining between them. This CDR3 spans 16 amino acids. The germline V gene has CDR1 MDHEN and CDR2 SYDVKM. The CDR3 protein is CASSFGGTNIQETQYF. CDR3 coding DNA: TGTGCCAGCAGTTTCGGGGGGACAAACATTCAAGAGACCCAGTACTTC.

This clonotype was seen more than once but under ten times. This sequence joins TRBV6-5 and TRBJ2-2; 10 bases line up with TRBD2. J gave up 4 bases and V 6 bases, and 8 bases lay outside the gene matches. Germline-derived CDR1 and CDR2 are MNHEY and SVGAGI. The CDR3 sequence is 16 residues long. The CDR3 DNA sequence: TGTGCCAGCAGCCCTCTAGCGGGGGTAGTCACCGGGGAGCTGTTTTTT. Its protein product is CASSPLAGVVTGELFF.

The V and J genes are TRBV6-2 or TRBV6-3 and TRBJ1-2, with D tentatively TRBD1 (6 bases). This CDR3 comprises 14 residues. CDR1 is MNHEY and CDR2 is SVGEGT in the germline V gene. V was trimmed by 6 bases and J by 1 base, leaving 12 bases between them. The CDR3: CASRHGQINYGYTF. In DNA form, the CDR3 reads TGTGCCAGCAGACACGGACAGATTAACTATGGCTACACCTTC.

Comments on this clonotype: Because it lacks the conserved phenylalanine or tryptophan at the end, this CDR3 is likely a read error. This chain connects TRBV5-1 to TRBJ2-7, with D perhaps being TRBD1 or TRBD2 (5 bases each). Germline assignment: CDR1 SGHRS and CDR2 YFSETQ. With 0 bases removed from V and 7 bases from J, the gap between germline ends came to 17 bases. CDR3 length: 15 amino acids. CDR3 nucleotides: TGCGCCAGCAGCTTGGCCGGGACCGCCGTACGAGAGCAGTACTTA. This encodes CASSLAGTAVREQYL.

To note about this clonotype: A read error is possible here, since a much larger clone lies one base away. This chain joins TRBV11-2 and TRBJ2-1, with 11 bases identical to TRBD1. With the DNA end fitting TRBJ2-7 better, the J assignment may be wrong. Looked up from germline, CDR1 is SGHAT and CDR2 is FQNNGV. The CDR3 loop spans 17 amino acids. The CDR3 coding sequence is TGTGCCAGCAGCCCTAGGGCCGGGACAGGGGGTGGTAATGAGCAGTACTTC. Translating gives CASSPRAGTGGGNEQYF.

This clonotype was detected only a few times. The chain recombines TRBV28 with TRBJ2-1; no clear D. The V gene's germline CDR1 is MDHEN and CDR2 SYDVKM. CDR3 length equals 16 residues. V was clipped by 5 bases and J by 4 bases, with 18 bases between them. The CDR3, as DNA: TGTGCCAGCAGTCCATTGTTGGTTGATGTGTACAATGAGCAGTTCTTC. This translates into CASSPLLVDVYNEQFF.

The sample holds many counts of this clonotype. The CDR3 coding sequence is TGCAGTGTCCGGACAGGGCCCAACTATGGCTACACCTTC. Protein: CSVRTGPNYGYTF. The rearrangement links TRBV20-1 to TRBJ1-2, with 8 bases lining up with TRBD1. This CDR3 comprises 13 residues. V shed 7 bases and J 2 bases; nucleotides not matched to a gene: 6. CDR1 is DFQATT and CDR2 is SNEGSKA in the germline V gene (reference sequence).

Turning to this clonotype: A single base separates this from a much larger clone, so it may be a read error. This sequence joins TRBV20-1 and TRBJ2-1; a weak D match, TRBD1 (5 bases). Germline CDR1 reads DFQATT; CDR2 reads SNEGSKA (reference sequence). V shed 1 base and J shed 10 bases, with 17 bases lying between them. The CDR3 contains 14 residues. The CDR3 coding sequence is TGCAGTGCTAGAGTCGGCAGGGAAGGATACGAGCAGTTCTTC. Protein sequence: CSARVGREGYEQFF.